These 10 T cell receptor beta chains were sequenced from one sample in a study of T cells in Graves' hyperthyroidism and ophthalmopathy (dated by TCRdb to about 2019). The receptor library was made with multiplex PCR. TCRdb names Illumina HiSeq 2000 as the instrument used. The TCR beta CDR3 regions were amplified from RNA transcripts. For the first round of RT-PCR on the TCR CDR3, the HTBI primer set was used together with the Qiagen OneStep RT-PCR kit. TCRdb reprocessing: public reads trimmed at Q25 with fastp, clones called with MiXCR, in-frame beta chains kept. Rows merge per CDR3 protein into single entries with the most common DNA and genes. The sample records about 570,000 distinct CDR3 sequences, roughly 50% of which are singletons. Clones ranked in the top ten supply roughly 19% of the sample. Sequencing was carried out using peripheral blood or thyroid tissue (not recorded which). The source is an adult woman with Graves' disease, either hyperthyroidism or ophthalmopathy (not recorded which).

This clonotype appeared a single time. V gene TRBV20-1 combines with J gene TRBJ2-7; D gene unclear. V lost 0 bases and J lost 2, with 11 bases in between. Germline V gene lookup returns CDR1 DFQATT and CDR2 SNEGSKA (reference sequence). The CDR3 consists of 14 residues. CDR3 protein: CSARDLGFTYEQYF. The CDR3 DNA reads as TGCAGTGCTAGAGATCTGGGGTTTACCTACGAGCAGTACTTC.

This clonotype was seen ten or more times. The chain joins TRBV5-1 to TRBJ2-2; 7 bases match TRBD2. The CDR3 extends over 15 amino acids. With V trimmed by 0 bases and J by 4 bases, 3 bases remained unmatched. Looked up from germline, CDR1 is SGHRS and CDR2 is YFSETQ. The CDR3 DNA reads as TGCGCCAGCAGCTTGGCGAGCGGGACCACCGGGGAGCTGTTTTTT. It codes for CASSLASGTTGELFF.

This clonotype has a count of ten or more. The rearrangement joins TRBV4-2 to TRBJ1-6; 7 nucleotides agree with TRBD1. The germline gives CDR1 LGHNA, CDR2 YNFKEQ. With 3 bases clipped from V and 7 bases from J, the junction kept 6 bases outside the gene matches. CDR3 length: 15 residues. CDR3 sequence: CASSQQTGSNSPLHF. The CDR3 bases are TGTGCCAGCAGCCAGCAGACAGGGAGCAATTCACCCCTCCACTTT.

This rearrangement joins TRBV5-5 to TRBJ1-3, with a tentative D call TRBD1 (5 bases). Germline V gene data show CDR1 as SGHKS and CDR2 as YYEKEE (reference sequence). CDR3 size: 15 residues. Trimming took 0 bases from V and 8 from J, leaving 15 bases between them. The CDR3 coding sequence is TGTGCCAGCAGCTTGGACAGGAACTATGGCTACACCATATATTTT. This encodes CASSLDRNYGYTIYF.

This clonotype appeared many times. The chain couples TRBV7-8 to TRBJ1-5; D remains unclear. Trimming stripped 1 base from V and 2 bases from J, with 6 bases between. CDR3 length equals 14 residues. In germline, CDR1 is SGHVS, CDR2 FQNEAQ. CDR3 protein: CASSLVSGNQPQHF. The CDR3 bases are TGTGCCAGCAGCTTAGTATCCGGCAATCAGCCCCAGCATTTT.

This clonotype has a single count. The final CDR3 position lacks the conserved phenylalanine or tryptophan, pointing to a likely read error. No DNA is shown, since the ends of the CDR3 on it are uncertain; the CDR3 is the one TCRdb lists. The rearrangement uses TRBV20-1 and TRBJ1-4; the table's D call TRBD1 went unverified against the DNA. Per germline, CDR1 DFQATT and CDR2 SNEGSKA (reference sequence). The CDR3 is 8 residues long, counting both termini. The CDR3 here is CSAPPRGL.

This clonotype was observed many times. This chain links TRBV30 with TRBJ2-7; D ambiguous. This CDR3 comprises 11 residues. Germline lookup yields CDR1 GTSNPN and CDR2 SVGIG (reference sequence). Deletions cut 3 bases from V and 3 bases from J, with 6 bases between. This CDR3 reads CAWRKGYEQYF. The DNA of the CDR3 is TGTGCCTGGAGGAAGGGCTACGAGCAGTACTTC.

Only a few counts were recorded for this clonotype. V gene TRBV29-1 combines with J gene TRBJ2-2; D gene ambiguous. The V gene's germline CDR1 is SQVTM and CDR2 ANQGSEA. The length of the CDR3 is 15 residues. V was shortened by 2 bases and J by 0 bases, with 10 bases between the two germline ends. The CDR3 DNA is TGCAGCGTTGAAATCGTTGGCGCGAACACCGGGGAGCTGTTTTTT. Translated, it gives CSVEIVGANTGELFF.

V usage is TRBV5-1 and J usage is TRBJ2-2, with D maybe TRBD1 (5 bases). The CDR3 loop spans 15 amino acids. The germline gives CDR1 SGHRS, CDR2 YFSETQ. The V gene lost 7 bases and the J gene lost 0 bases, with 13 bases spanning the gap. CDR3 in amino acids: CASFRQPTNTGELFF. CDR3 nucleotide sequence: TGCGCCAGCTTTAGACAGCCCACGAACACCGGGGAGCTGTTTTTT.

There are many counts of this clonotype. The genes are TRBV9 and TRBJ2-7, with 10 bases aligning to TRBD1. The CDR3 is 15 residues long. V was pared by 0 bases and J by 4 bases, with 4 bases of the junction left unmatched. The V gene's germline CDR1 is SGDLS and CDR2 YYNGEE. The DNA for the CDR3 is TGTGCCAGCAGCGTAGATCTGGGACAGGGGTACGAGCAGTACTTC. Protein product: CASSVDLGQGYEQYF. Using reference TRBV9 and TRBJ2-7 for the parts outside the CDR3, the full variable domain is DSGVTQTPKHLITATGQRVTLRCSPRSGDLSVYWYQQSLDQGLQFLIQYYNGEERAKGNILERFSAQQFPDLHSELNLSSLELGDSALYFCASSVDLGQGYEQYFGPGTRLTVT.